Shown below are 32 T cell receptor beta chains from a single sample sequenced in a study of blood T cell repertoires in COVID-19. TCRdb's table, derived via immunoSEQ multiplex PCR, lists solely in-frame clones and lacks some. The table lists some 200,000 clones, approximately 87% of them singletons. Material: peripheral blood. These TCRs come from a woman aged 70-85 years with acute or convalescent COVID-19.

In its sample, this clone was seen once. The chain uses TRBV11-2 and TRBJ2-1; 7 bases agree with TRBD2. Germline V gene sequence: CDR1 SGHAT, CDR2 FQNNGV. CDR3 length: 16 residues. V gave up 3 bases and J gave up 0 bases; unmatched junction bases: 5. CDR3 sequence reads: CASSLGGWASYNEQFF. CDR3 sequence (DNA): TGTGCCAGCAGCTTGGGGGGGTGGGCCTCCTACAATGAGCAGTTCTTC. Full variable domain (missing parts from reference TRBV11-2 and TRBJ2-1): EAGVAQSPRYKIIEKRQSVAFWCNPISGHATLYWYQQILGQGPKLLIQFQNNGVVDDSQLPKDRFSAERLKGVDSTLKIQPAKLEDSAVYLCASSLGGWASYNEQFFGPGTRLTVL.

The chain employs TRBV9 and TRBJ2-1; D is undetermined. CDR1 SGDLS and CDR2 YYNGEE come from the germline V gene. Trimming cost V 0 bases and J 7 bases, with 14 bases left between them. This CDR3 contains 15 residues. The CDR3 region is CASSVGPTAMNEQFF. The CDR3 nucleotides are TGTGCCAGCAGCGTAGGGCCTACAGCTATGAATGAGCAGTTCTTC.

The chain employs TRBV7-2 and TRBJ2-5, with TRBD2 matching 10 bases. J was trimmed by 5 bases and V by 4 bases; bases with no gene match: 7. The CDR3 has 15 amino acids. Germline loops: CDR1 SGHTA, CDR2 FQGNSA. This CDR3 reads CASSSASGSGETQYF. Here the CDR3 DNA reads TGTGCCAGCAGCTCGGCTAGCGGGAGTGGGGAGACCCAGTACTTC.

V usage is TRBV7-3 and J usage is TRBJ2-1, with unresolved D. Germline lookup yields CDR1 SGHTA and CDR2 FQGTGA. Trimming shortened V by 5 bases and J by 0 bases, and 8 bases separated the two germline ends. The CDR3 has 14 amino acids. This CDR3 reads CASSPAASYNEQFF. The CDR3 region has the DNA TGTGCCAGCAGCCCCGCGGCCTCCTACAATGAGCAGTTCTTC.

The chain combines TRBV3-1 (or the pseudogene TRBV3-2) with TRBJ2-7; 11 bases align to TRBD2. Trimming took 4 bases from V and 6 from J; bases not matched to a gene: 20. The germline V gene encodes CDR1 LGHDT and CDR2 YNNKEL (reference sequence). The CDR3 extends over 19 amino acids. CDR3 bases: TGTGCCAGCAGCCCCAGGACAGGGTCCCCACTAGCGGGAGAGGGCGAGCAGTACTTC. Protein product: CASSPRTGSPLAGEGEQYF.

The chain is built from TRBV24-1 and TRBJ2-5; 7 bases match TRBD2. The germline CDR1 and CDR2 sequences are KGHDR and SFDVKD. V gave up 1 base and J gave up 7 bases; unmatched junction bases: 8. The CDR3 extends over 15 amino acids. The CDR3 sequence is CATSDFRSGDGTQYF. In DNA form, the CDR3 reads TGTGCCACCAGTGATTTCCGGAGCGGGGACGGGACCCAGTACTTC.

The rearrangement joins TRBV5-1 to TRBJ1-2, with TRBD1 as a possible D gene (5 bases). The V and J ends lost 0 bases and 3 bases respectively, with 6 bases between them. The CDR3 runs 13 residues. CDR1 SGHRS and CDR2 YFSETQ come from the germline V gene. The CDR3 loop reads CASSLAGDYGYTF. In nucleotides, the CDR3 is TGCGCCAGCAGCTTGGCGGGGGACTATGGCTACACCTTC.

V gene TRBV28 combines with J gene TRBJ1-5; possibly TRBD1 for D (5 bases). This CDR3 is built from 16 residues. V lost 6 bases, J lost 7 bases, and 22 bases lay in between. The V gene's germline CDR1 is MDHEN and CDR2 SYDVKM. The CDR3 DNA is TGTGCCAGCAGCTCTACCGATTCCGGGGGGAGACAGCCCCAGCATTTT. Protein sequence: CASSSTDSGGRQPQHF.

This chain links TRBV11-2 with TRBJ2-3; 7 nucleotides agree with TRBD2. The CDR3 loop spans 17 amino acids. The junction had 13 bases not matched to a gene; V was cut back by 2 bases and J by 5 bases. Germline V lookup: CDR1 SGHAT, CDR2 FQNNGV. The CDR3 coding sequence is TGTGCCAGCAGCTTACCTTTATTTGCGGGGGTTCGAGATACGCAGTATTTT. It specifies CASSLPLFAGVRDTQYF.

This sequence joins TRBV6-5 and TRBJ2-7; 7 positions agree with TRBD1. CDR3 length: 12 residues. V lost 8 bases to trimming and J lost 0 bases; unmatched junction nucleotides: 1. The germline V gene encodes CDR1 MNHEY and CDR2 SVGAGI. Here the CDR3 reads CASGTASYEQYF. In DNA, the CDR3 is TGTGCCAGCGGGACAGCCTCCTACGAGCAGTACTTC.

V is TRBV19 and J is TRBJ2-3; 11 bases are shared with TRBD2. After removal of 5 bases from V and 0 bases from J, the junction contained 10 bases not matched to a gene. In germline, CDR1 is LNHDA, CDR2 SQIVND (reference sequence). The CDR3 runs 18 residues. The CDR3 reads CASSLQSSGRYSTDTQYF. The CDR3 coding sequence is TGTGCCAGTAGTCTACAATCTAGCGGGAGGTATAGCACAGATACGCAGTATTTT.

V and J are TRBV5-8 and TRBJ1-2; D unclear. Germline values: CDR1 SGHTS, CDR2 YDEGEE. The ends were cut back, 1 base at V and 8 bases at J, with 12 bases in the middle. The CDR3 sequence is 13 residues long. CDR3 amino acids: CASSLQPGFGYTF. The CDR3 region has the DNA TGTGCCAGCAGCTTGCAGCCGGGGTTCGGCTACACCTTC.

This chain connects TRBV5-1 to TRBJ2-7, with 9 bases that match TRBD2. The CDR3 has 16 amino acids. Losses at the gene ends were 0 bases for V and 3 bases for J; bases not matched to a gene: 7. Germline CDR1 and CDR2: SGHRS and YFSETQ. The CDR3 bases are TGCGCCAGCAGCTTGGGGGCTAGCGGGGCCGTCTACGAGCAGTACTTC. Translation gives CASSLGASGAVYEQYF.

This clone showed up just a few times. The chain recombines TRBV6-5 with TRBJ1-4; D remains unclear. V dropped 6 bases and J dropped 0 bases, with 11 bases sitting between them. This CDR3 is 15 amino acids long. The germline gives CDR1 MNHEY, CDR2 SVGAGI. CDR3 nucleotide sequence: TGTGCCAGCAGGCCATCTAGGACAACTAATGAAAAACTGTTTTTT. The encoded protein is CASRPSRTTNEKLFF.

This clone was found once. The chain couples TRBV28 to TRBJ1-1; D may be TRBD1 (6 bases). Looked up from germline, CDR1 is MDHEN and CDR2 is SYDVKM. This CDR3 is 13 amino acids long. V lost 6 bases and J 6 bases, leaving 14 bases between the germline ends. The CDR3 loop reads CASRHSDSAEAFF. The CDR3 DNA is TGTGCCAGCAGACATTCGGACAGCGCTGAAGCTTTCTTT.

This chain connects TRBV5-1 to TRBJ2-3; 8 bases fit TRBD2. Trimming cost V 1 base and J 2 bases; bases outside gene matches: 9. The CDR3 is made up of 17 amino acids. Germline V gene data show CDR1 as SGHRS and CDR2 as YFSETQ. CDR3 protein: CASSLLPSGSITDTQYF. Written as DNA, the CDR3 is TGCGCCAGCAGCTTGCTTCCTAGCGGGTCGATCACAGATACGCAGTATTTT.

The CDR3 DNA reads as TGTGCCAGCAGTTTCGGGATCCGCACTGAAGCTTTCTTT. This translates into CASSFGIRTEAFF. V usage is TRBV12-3 or TRBV12-4 and J usage is TRBJ1-1; no reliable D call. Trimming removed 3 bases at V and 4 bases at J, with 9 bases between. CDR3 length: 13 residues.

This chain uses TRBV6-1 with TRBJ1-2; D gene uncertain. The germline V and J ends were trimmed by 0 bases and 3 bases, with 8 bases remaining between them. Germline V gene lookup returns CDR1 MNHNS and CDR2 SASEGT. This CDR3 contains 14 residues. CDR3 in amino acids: CASSEAYGDYGYTF. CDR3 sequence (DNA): TGTGCCAGCAGTGAAGCGTACGGGGACTATGGCTACACCTTC.

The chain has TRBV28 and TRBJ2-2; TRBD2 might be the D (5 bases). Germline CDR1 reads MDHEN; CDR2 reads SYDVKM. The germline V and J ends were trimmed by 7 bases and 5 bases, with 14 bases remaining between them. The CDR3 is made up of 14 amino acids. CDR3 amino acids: CASIVGGGTGELFF. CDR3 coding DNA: TGTGCCAGCATAGTAGGCGGCGGGACCGGGGAGCTGTTTTTT.

The CDR3 loop reads CASSLGPEAFF. CDR3 bases: TGTGCCAGCAGTTTAGGGCCTGAAGCTTTCTTT. V is TRBV12-3 or TRBV12-4 and J is TRBJ1-1; no firm D call. CDR3 length equals 11 residues. The V end lost 1 base, the J end lost 6 bases, and 3 bases lay between the germline ends.

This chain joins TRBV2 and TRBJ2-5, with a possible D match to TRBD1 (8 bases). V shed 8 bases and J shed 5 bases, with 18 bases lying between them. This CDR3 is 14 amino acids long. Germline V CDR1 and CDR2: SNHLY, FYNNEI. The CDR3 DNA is TGTGCCAGCCGAGGACAGGGAGGGAGGGAGACCCAGTACTTC. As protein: CASRGQGGRETQYF.

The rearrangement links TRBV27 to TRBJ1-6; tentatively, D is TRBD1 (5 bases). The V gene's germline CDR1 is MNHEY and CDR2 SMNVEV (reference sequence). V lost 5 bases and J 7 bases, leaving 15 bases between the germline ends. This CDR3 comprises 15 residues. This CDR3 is CASSLAGTINSPLHF. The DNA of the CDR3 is TGTGCCAGCAGTCTCGCGGGGACGATCAATTCACCCCTCCACTTT.

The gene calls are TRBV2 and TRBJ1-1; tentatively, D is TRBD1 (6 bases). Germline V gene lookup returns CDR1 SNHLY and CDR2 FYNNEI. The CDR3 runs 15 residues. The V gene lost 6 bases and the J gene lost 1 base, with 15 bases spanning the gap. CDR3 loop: CASSPRGHTNTEAFF. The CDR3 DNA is TGTGCCAGCAGCCCTAGGGGACACACGAACACTGAAGCTTTCTTT.

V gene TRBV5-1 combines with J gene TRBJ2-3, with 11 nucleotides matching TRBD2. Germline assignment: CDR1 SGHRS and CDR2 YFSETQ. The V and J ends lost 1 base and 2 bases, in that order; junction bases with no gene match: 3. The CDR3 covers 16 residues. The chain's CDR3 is CASSLRTSGFTDTQYF. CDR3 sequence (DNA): TGCGCCAGCAGCTTGAGGACTAGCGGGTTCACAGATACGCAGTATTTT.

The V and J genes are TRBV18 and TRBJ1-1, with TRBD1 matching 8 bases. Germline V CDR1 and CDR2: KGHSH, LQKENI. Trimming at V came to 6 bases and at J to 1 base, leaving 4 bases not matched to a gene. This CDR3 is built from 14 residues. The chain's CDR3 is CASSPDRGNTEAFF. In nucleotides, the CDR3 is TGTGCCAGCTCCCCCGACAGGGGGAACACTGAAGCTTTCTTT. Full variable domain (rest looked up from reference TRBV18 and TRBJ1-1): NAGVMQNPRHLVRRRGQEARLRCSPMKGHSHVYWYRQLPEEGLKFMVYLQKENIIDESGMPKERFSAEFPKEGPSILRIQQVVRGDSAAYFCASSPDRGNTEAFFGQGTRLTVV.

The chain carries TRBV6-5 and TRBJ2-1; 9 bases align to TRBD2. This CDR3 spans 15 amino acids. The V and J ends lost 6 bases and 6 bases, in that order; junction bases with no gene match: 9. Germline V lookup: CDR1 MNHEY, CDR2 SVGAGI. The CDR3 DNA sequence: TGTGCCAGCAGGTCTAGCGGGATAATTTTCAATGAGCAGTTCTTC. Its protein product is CASRSSGIIFNEQFF.

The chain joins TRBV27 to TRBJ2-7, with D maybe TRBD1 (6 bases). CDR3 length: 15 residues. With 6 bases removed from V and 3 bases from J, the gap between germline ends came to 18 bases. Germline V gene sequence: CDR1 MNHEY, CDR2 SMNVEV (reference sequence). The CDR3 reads CASSSGQFGNYEQYF. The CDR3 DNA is TGTGCCAGCAGCTCCGGACAGTTCGGGAACTACGAGCAGTACTTC.

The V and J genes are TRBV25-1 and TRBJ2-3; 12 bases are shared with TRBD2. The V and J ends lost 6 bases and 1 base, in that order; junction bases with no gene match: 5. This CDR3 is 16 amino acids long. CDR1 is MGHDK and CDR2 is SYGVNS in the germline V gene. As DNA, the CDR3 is TGTGCCAGCAGCCTAGCGGGGGGGCTCGGCACAGATACGCAGTATTTT. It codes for CASSLAGGLGTDTQYF.

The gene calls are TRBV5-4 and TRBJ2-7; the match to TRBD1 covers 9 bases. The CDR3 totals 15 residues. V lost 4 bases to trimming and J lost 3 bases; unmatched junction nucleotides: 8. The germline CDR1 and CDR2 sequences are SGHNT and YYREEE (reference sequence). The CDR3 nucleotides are TGTGCCAGCAGCCCCCCCGGGACAGGGTTCTACGAGCAGTACTTC. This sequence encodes CASSPPGTGFYEQYF. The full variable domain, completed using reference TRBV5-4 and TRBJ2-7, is ETGVTQSPTHLIKTRGQQVTLRCSSQSGHNTVSWYQQALGQGPQFIFQYYREEENGRGNFPPRFSGLQFPNYSSELNVNALELDDSALYLCASSPPGTGFYEQYFGPGTRLTVT.

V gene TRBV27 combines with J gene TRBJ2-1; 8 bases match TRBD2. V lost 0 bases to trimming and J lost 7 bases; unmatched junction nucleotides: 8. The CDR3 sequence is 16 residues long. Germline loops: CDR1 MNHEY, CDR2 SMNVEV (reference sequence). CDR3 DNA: TGTGCCAGCAGTTTATCGCCGGGACTAGAGTTTAATGAGCAGTTCTTC. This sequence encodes CASSLSPGLEFNEQFF.

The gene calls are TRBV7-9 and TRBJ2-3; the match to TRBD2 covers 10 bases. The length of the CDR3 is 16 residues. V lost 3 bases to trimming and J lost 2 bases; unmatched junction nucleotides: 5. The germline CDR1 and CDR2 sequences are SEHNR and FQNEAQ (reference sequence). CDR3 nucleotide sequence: TGTGCCAGCAGCTTGGGGCTAGCGGGGGCCACAGATACGCAGTATTTT. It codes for CASSLGLAGATDTQYF.

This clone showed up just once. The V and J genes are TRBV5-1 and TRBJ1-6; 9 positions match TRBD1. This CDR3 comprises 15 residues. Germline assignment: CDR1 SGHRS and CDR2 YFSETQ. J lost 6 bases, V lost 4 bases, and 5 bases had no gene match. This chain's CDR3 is CASSPSGQGNSPLHF. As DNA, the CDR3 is TGCGCCAGCAGCCCATCGGGACAGGGTAATTCACCCCTCCACTTT.